This T cell receptor beta chain was captured by sequencing in a study of cytomegalovirus exposure and HLA in healthy donors. Study-wide findings and caveats: By a later analysis, the bulk of CMV-associated TCR beta chains appeared HLA-restricted.

With respect to this clone: The antigen is undetermined.

The CDR3 has 16 residues. Germline loops: CDR1 GTSNPN, CDR2 SVGIG (reference sequence). V gave up 3 bases and J gave up 0 bases, with 12 bases separating them. Both 60 Vbeta primers and 13 Jbeta primers went into the PCR. TCRdb keeps only in-frame clones here, not all; method: immunoSEQ multiplex PCR. The table has about 100,000 clones, about 82% seen once. The sequenced material came from PBMCs. The chain employs TRBV30 and TRBJ1-6; D not certain. The clonotype comes from a man in his thirties or forties in good health and CMV-seronegative. CDR3 coding DNA: TGTGCCTGGAGGAGGCGCGATAGCTCCTATAATTCACCCCTCCACTTT. Its protein is CAWRRRDSSYNSPLHF.